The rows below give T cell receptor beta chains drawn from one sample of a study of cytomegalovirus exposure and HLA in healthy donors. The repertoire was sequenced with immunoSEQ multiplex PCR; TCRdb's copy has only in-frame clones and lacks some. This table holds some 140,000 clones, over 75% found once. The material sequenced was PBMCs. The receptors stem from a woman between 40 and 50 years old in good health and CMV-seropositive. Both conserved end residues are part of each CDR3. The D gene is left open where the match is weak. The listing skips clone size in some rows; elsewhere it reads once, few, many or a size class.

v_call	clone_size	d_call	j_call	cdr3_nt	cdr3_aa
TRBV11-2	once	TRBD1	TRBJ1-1	TGTGCCAGCAGCGGACAGGCCCACCGAAACACTGAAGCTTTCTTT	CASSGQAHRNTEAFF
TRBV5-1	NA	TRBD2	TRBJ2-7	TGCGCCAGCAGCTCCTTACTAGCGGGAGCATCCGAGCAGTACTTC	CASSSLLAGASEQYF
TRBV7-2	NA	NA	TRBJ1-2	TGTGCCAGCAGCTTATGGGGTGGGCAGGGAAATGGCTACACCTTC	CASSLWGGQGNGYTF
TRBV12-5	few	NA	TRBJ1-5	TGTGCTAGTGGTTTGGGGGAGGTGAGCAATCAGCCCCAGCATTTT	CASGLGEVSNQPQHF
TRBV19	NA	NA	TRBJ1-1	TGTGCCAGTAGAGAGCAGGGCTTTACTGAAGCTTTCTTT	CASREQGFTEAFF
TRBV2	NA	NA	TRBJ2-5	TGTGCCAGCAGAACGGGGGAGACCCAGTACTTC	CASRTGETQYF
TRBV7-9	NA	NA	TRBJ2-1	TGTGCCAGCAGCCCCCCCGGTCCGACAGGAGGTGAGCAGTTCTTC	CASSPPGPTGGEQFF
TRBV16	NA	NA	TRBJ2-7	TGTGCCAGCAGGCCCGTGTTAGCCTCGTACGAGCAGTACTTC	CASRPVLASYEQYF
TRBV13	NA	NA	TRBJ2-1	TGTGCCAGCAGCTTATTTTCCCGACTAGACAATGAGCAGTTCTTC	CASSLFSRLDNEQFF
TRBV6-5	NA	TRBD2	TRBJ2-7	TGTGCCAGTACCAAAAGCGGACTAGCCCCCTACGAGCAGTACTTC	CASTKSGLAPYEQYF
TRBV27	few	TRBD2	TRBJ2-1	TGTGCCAGCAGTCGCAACAGCGGGAATCCTTACAATGAGCAGTTCTTC	CASSRNSGNPYNEQFF
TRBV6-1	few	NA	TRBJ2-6	TGTGCCAGCTCTCCCCGCTCTGGGGCCAACGTCCTGACTTTC	CASSPRSGANVLTF
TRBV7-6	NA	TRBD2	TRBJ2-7	TGTGCCAGCAGCCCGGGAGGGGCTCTCTACGAGCAGTACTTC	CASSPGGALYEQYF
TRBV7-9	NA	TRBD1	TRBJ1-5	TGTGCCAGCAGCCCTGACAGGGGAATTGATCAGCCCCAGCATTTT	CASSPDRGIDQPQHF
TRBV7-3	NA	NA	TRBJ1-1	TGTGCCAGCAGCTTAGAAGGGGCGGTCATGAACACTGAAGCTTTCTTT	CASSLEGAVMNTEAFF
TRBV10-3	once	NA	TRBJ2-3	TGTGCCATCGGAGAGACAGGCGCAGATACGCAGTATTTT	CAIGETGADTQYF
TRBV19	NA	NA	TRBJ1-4	TGTGCCAGTAGTCCTTTACAGGGAGTTGGGGAAAAACTGTTTTTT	CASSPLQGVGEKLFF
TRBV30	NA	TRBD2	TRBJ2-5	TGTGCCTGGAGTGAGGGACTAGCGGGGAGGACCCAGTACTTC	CAWSEGLAGRTQYF
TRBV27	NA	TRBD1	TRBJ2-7	TGTGCCAGCAGTTCGACAGGGGACGAGCAGTACTTC	CASSSTGDEQYF
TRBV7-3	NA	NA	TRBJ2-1	TGTGCCAGCAGCTTAAGAGGGGGTGGCTTCAATGAGCAGTTCTTC	CASSLRGGGFNEQFF
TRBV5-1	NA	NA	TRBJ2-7	TGCGCCAGCAGCTTGGCCGGTTCGTACGAGCAGTACTTC	CASSLAGSYEQYF
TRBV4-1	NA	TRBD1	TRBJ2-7	TGCGCCAGCAGCCGGATGCTTCGGACAGGGCCCAACGAGCAGTACTTC	CASSRMLRTGPNEQYF
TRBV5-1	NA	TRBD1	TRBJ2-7	TGCGCCAGCAGCTGGGGACAGGGTGACGAGCAGTACTTC	CASSWGQGDEQYF
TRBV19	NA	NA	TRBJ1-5	TGTGCCAGTAGCAGAAGGGGTAGCAATCAGCCCCAGCATTTT	CASSRRGSNQPQHF
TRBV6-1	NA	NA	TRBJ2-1	TGTGCCAGCAGTGGGTCTAGCGCCCGCTCCTACAATGAGCAGTTCTTC	CASSGSSARSYNEQFF
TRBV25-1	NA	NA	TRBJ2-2	TGTGCCAGCAGTGAAGCTCAGGGCAACACCGGGGAGCTGTTTTTT	CASSEAQGNTGELFF
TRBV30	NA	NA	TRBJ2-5	TGTGCCTGGAGTGTAGTGGGCCAGCTGGAGACCCAGTACTTC	CAWSVVGQLETQYF
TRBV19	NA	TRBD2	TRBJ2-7	TGTGCCAGTAGTCCAGGGACTAGCGGAGCCCCCTACGAGCAGTACTTC	CASSPGTSGAPYEQYF
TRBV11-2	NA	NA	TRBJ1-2	TGTGCCAGCAGCTTAGCCCCCAGGGGAGAGTATGGCTACACCTTC	CASSLAPRGEYGYTF
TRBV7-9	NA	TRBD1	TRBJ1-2	TGTGCCAGCAGCCCTGGACAGGGAGGCTATGGCTACACCTTC	CASSPGQGGYGYTF
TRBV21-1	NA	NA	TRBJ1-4	TGTGCCAGCAGCAAACCCCGGGACAGGGGTGGCGAAAAACTGTTTTTT	CASSKPRDRGGEKLFF
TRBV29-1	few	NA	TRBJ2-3	TGCAGCGTTGATGGAGCTTATACGCAGTATTTT	CSVDGAYTQYF
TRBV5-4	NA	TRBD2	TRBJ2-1	TGTGCCAGCAGCCGGGGACTAGCGCTTTACAATGAGCAGTTCTTC	CASSRGLALYNEQFF
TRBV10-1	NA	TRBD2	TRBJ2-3	TGCGCCAGCAGTGAGATCGACGGGGGGAGAGATACGCAGTATTTT	CASSEIDGGRDTQYF
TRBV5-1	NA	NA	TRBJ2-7	TGCGCCAGCAGCCTAACCAACGGCCCCATTGCACGCCCTAGGAACGAGCAGTACTTC	CASSLTNGPIARPRNEQYF
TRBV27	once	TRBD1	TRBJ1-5	TGTGCCAGCAGTCCCGGACAGGGCGTTAAGCCCCAGCATTTT	CASSPGQGVKPQHF
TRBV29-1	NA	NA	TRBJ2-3	TGCAGCGTGGAAGCTAGCACAGATACGCAGTATTTT	CSVEASTDTQYF
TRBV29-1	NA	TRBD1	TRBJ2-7	TGCAGCGTTGCAGTTCGTGTCAGGGGGTTTCAGGACGAGCAGTACTTC	CSVAVRVRGFQDEQYF
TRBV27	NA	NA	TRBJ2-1	TGTGCCAGCAGTTTATCTACAGGGCGGCATGAGCAGTTCTTC	CASSLSTGRHEQFF
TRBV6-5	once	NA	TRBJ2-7	TGTGCCAGCAGTTACTCGGGGCAAAACTACGAGCAGTACTTC	CASSYSGQNYEQYF
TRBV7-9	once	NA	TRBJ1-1	TGTGCCAGCGGCGGGGATGCGAACACTGAAGCTTTCTTT	CASGGDANTEAFF